This T cell receptor (beta chain) appears in the sequencing data of a study of T cell responses to AZD1222 COVID-19 vaccine. About this clone: Its antigen remains unknown.

Clones were sequenced by immunoSEQ multiplex PCR, and TCRdb holds only the in-frame ones, with some missing. The table has tens of thousands of clones, more than 75% seen once. CDR3 length: 14 amino acids. Trimming shortened V by 5 bases and J by 4 bases, and 14 bases separated the two germline ends. Looked up from germline, CDR1 is SNHLY and CDR2 is FYNNEI. Study findings and constraints: Repertoire sampling was restricted to post-peak T cell response timepoints. The donor cohort was predominantly white British with a female majority, and clonal diversity may have been underestimated.

It was second doses at about 4 or about 12 weeks that were pooled. The chain employs TRBV2 and TRBJ2-5; D is uncertain. This sequence was found in an adult who received the AZD1222 COVID-19 vaccine. Material: peripheral blood, obtained 28 days after the second AZD1222 dose. The chain's CDR3 is CASSRTTTGETQYF. CDR3 coding DNA: TGTGCCAGCAGTCGGACGACGACTGGAGAGACCCAGTACTTC. Full variable domain (rest looked up from reference TRBV2 and TRBJ2-5): EPEVTQTPSHQVTQMGQEVILRCVPISNHLYFYWYRQILGQKVEFLVSFYNNEISEKSEIFDDQFSVERPDGSNFTLKIRSTKLEDSAMYFCASSRTTTGETQYFGPGTRLLVL.